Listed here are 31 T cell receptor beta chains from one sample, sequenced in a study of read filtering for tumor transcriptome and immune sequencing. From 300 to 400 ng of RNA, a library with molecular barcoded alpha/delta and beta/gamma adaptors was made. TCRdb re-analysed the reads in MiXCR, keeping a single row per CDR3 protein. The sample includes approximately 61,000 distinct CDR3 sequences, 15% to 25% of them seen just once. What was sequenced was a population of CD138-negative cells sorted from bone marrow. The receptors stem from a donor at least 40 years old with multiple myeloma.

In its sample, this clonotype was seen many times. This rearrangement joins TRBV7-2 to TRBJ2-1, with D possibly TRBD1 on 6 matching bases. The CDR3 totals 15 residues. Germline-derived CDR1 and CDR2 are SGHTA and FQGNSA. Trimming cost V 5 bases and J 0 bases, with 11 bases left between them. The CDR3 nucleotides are TGTGCCAGCAGCCGAACAGGGAGCTCCTACAATGAGCAGTTCTTC. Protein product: CASSRTGSSYNEQFF.

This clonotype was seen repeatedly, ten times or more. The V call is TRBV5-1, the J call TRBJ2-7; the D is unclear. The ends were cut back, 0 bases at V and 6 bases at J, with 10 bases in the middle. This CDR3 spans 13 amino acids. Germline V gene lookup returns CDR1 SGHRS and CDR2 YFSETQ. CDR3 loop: CASSLDPQGEQYF. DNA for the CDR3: TGCGCCAGCAGCTTGGATCCCCAAGGCGAGCAGTACTTC.

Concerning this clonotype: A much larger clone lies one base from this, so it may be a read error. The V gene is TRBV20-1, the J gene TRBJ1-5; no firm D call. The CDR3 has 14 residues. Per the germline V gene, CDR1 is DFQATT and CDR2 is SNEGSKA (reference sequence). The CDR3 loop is CSARRESWSQPRHF. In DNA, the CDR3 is TGCAGTGCTAGACGGGAGAGTTGGTCTCAGCCCCGGCATTTT.

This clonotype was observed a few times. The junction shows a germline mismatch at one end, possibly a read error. The CDR3 nucleotides read TGTGCCAGCAGTGGCATAGCGGTTGAGCTCTCCCACGAGCAGTACTTC. Translating it yields CASSGIAVELSHEQYF. This chain connects TRBV6-1 to TRBJ2-7; a possible D gene is TRBD2 (6 bases). This CDR3 region has 16 residues. Germline V gene lookup returns CDR1 MNHNS and CDR2 SASEGT.

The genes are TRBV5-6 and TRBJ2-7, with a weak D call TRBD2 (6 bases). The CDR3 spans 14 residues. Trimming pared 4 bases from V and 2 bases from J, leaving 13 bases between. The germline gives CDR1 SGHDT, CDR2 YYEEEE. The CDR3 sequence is CASSAGTPTYEQYF. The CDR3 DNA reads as TGTGCCAGCAGCGCCGGGACTCCAACCTACGAGCAGTACTTC.

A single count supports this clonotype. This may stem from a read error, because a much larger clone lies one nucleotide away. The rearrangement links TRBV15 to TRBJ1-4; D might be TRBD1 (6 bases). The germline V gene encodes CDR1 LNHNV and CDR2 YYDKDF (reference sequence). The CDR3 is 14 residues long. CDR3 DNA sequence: TGTGCCACGCTGGAACAGGGTACTAATGAAAAACCGTCTTTT. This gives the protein CATLEQGTNEKPSF.

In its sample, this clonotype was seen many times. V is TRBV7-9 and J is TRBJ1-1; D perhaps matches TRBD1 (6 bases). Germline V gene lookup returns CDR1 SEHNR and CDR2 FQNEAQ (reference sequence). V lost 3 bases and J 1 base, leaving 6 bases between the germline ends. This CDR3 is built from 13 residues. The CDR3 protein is CASSLGANTEAFF. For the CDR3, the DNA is TGTGCCAGCAGCTTGGGGGCGAACACTGAAGCTTTCTTT.

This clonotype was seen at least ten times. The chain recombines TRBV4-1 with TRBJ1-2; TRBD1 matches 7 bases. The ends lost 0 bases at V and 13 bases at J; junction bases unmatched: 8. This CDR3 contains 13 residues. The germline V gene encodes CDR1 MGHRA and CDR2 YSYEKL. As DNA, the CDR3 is TGCGCCAGCAGCCAAGAGCCCAGACAGGGCATCACCTTC. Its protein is CASSQEPRQGITF.

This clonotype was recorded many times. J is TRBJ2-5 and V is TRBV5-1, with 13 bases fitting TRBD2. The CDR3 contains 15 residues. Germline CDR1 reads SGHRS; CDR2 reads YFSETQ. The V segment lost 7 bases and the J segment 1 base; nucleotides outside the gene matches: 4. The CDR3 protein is CASETSGGAQETQYF. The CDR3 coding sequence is TGCGCCAGCGAAACTAGCGGGGGGGCCCAAGAGACCCAGTACTTC. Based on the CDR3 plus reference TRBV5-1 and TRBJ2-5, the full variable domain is KAGVTQTPRYLIKTRGQQVTLSCSPISGHRSVSWYQQTPGQGLQFLFEYFSETQRNKGNFPGRFSGRQFSNSRSEMNVSTLELGDSALYLCASETSGGAQETQYFGPGTRLLVL.

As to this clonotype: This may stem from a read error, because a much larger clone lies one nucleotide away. As DNA, the CDR3 is TGTGCCGGCTCACCATCTCCGGCCGCCTACGAGCAGTACTTC. Encoded protein: CAGSPSPAAYEQYF. The chain joins TRBV18 to TRBJ2-7; no clear D gene. The CDR3 is 14 residues long. The germline V gene has CDR1 KGHSH and CDR2 LQKENI.

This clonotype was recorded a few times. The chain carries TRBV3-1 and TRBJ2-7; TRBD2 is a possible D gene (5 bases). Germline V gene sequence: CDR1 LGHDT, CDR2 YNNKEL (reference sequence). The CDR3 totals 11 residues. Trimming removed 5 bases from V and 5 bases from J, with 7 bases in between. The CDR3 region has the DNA TGTGCCAGCAGCGGAGGAGACGAGCAGTACTTC. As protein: CASSGGDEQYF.

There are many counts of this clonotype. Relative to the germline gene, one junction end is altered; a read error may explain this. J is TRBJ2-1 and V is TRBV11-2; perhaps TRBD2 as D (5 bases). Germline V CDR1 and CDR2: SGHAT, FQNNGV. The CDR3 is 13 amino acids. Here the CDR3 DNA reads TGTGCCAGCAGCCCGAACATGGGTAGGGAGAGGGTCTTC. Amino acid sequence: CASSPNMGRERVF.

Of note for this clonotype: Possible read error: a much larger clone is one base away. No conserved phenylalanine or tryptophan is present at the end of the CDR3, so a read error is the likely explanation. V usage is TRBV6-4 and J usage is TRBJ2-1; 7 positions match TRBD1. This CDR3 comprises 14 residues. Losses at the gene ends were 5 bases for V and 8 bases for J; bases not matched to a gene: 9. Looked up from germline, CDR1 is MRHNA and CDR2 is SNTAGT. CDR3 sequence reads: CASSPGQPGDEQFV. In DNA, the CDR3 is TGTGCCAGCAGTCCGGGACAGCCTGGGGATGAGCAGTTCGTC.

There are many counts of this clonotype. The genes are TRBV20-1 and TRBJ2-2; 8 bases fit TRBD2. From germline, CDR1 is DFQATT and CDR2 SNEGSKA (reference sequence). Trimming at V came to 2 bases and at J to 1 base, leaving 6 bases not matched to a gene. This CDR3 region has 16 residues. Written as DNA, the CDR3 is TGCAGTGCTAGACCTGGCGGGGGGCGGAACACCGGGGAGCTGTTTTTT. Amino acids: CSARPGGGRNTGELFF.

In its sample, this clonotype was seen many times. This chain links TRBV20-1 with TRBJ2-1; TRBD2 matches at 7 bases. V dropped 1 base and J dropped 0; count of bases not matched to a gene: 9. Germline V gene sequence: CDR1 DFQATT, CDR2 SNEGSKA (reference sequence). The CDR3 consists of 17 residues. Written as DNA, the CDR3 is TGCAGTGCTAGAGTCAGAGGTGGCGGGAGCTCCTACAATGAGCAGTTCTTC. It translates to CSARVRGGGSSYNEQFF.

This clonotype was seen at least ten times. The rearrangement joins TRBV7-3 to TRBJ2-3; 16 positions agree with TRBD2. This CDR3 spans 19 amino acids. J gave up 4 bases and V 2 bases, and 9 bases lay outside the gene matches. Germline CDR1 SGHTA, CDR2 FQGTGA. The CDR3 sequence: CASSLVGTSGGAGADTQYF. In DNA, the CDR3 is TGTGCCAGCAGCTTAGTGGGGACTAGCGGGGGGGCCGGGGCAGATACGCAGTATTTT.

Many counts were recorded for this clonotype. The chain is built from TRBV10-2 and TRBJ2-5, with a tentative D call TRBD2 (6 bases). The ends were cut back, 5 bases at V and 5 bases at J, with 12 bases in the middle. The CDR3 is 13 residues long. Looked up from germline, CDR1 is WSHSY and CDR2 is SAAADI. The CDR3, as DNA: TGCGCCAGCAGTTCTAGCGTTCGGGAGACCCAGTACTTC. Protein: CASSSSVRETQYF.

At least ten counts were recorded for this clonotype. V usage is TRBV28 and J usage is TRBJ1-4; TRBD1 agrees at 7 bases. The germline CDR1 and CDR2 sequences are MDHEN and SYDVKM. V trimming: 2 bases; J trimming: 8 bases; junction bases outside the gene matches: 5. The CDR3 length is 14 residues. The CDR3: CASSLGGTDEKLFF. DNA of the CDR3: TGTGCCAGCAGTTTAGGAGGGACAGACGAAAAACTGTTTTTT.

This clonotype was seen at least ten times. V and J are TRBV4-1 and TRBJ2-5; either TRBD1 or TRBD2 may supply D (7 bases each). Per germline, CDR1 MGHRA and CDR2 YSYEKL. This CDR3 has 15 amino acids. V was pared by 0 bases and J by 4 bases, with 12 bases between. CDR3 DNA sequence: TGCGCCAGCAGCCAAGAACCAGGGGGGGTAGAGACCCAGTACTTC. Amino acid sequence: CASSQEPGGVETQYF.

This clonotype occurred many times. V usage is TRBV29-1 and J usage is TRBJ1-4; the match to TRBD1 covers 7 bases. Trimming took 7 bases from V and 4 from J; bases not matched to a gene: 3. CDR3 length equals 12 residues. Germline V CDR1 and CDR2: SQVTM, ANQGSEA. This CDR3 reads CSATGFNEKLFF. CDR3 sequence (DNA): TGCAGCGCGACAGGGTTTAATGAAAAACTGTTTTTT.

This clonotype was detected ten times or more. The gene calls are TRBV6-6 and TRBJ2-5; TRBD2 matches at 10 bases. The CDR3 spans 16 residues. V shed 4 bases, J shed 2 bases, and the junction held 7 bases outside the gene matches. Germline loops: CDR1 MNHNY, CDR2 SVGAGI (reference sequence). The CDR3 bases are TGTGCCAGCAGTTTCGGTAGCGGGGGGCAACAAGAGACCCAGTACTTC. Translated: CASSFGSGGQQETQYF.

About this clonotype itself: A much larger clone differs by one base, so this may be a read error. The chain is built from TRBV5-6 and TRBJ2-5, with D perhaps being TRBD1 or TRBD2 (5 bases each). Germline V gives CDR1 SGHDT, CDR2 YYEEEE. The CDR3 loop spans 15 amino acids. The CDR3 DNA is TGTGCCAGCAGCCTTCCTTTTTTGGGGGTTGAGACCCAGTGCTTC. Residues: CASSLPFLGVETQCF. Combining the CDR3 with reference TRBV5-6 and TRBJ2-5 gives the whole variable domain DAGVTQSPTHLIKTRGQQVTLRCSPKSGHDTVSWYQQALGQGPQFIFQYYEEEERQRGNFPDRFSGHQFPNYSSELNVNALLLGDSALYLCASSLPFLGVETQCFGPGTRLLVL.

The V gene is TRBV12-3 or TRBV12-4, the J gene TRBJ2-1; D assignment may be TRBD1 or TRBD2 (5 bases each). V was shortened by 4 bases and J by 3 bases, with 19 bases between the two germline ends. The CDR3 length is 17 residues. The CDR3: CASSSLVGPANYNEQFF. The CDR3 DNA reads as TGTGCCAGCAGTTCCTTAGTGGGACCAGCGAACTACAATGAGCAGTTCTTC.

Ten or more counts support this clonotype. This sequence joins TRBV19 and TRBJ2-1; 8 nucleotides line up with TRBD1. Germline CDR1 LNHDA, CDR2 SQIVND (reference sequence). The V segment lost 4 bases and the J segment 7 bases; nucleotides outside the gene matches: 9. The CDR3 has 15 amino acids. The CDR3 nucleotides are TGTGCCAGTAGTAGCGGAGGGACAGGACGGAATGAGCAGTTCTTC. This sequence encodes CASSSGGTGRNEQFF.

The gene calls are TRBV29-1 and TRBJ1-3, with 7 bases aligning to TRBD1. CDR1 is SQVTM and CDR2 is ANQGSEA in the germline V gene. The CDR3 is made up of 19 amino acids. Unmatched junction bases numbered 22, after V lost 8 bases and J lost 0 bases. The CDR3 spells CSIKLGGRTGPLSGNTIYF. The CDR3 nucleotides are TGCAGCATAAAACTCGGGGGGCGGACAGGCCCCCTCTCTGGAAACACCATATATTTT.

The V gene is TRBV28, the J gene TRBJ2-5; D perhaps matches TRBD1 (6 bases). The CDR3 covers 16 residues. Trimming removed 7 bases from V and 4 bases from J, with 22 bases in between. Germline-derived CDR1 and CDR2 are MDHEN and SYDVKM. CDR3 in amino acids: CASNLGAGPRLETQYF. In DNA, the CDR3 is TGTGCCAGCAATCTGGGGGCCGGCCCGCGGTTAGAGACCCAGTACTTC.

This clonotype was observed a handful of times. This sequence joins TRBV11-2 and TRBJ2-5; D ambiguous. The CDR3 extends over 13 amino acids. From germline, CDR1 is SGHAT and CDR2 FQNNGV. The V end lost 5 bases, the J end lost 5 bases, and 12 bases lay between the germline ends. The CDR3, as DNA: TGTGCCAGCAGCCCACTGCTCAAGGAGACCCAGTACTTC. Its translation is CASSPLLKETQYF.

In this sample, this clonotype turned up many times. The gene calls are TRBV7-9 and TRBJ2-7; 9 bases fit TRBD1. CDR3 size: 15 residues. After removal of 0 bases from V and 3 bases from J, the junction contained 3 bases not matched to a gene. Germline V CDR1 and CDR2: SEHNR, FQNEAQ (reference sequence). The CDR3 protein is CASSLAGTGSYEQYF. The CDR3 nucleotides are TGTGCCAGCAGCTTAGCTGGGACAGGGAGCTACGAGCAGTACTTC.

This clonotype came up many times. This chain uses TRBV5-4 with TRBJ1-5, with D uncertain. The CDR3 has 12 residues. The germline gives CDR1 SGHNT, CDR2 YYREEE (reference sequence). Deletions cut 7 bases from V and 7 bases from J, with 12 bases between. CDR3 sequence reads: CASSYLDQPQHF. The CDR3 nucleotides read TGTGCCAGCTCCTACCTCGACCAGCCCCAGCATTTT.

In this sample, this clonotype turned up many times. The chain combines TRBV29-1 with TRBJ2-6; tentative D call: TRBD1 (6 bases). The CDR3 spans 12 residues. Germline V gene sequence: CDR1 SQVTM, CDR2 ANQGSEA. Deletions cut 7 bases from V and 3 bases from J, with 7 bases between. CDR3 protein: CSAQGGANVLTF. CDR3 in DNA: TGCAGCGCACAGGGTGGGGCCAACGTCCTGACTTTC.

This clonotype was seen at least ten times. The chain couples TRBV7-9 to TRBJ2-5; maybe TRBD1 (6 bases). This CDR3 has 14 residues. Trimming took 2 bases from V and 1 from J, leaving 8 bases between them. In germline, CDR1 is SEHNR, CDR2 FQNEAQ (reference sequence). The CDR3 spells CASSLSRGQETQYF. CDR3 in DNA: TGTGCCAGCAGCTTATCCAGGGGCCAAGAGACCCAGTACTTC.